This record concerns one TCR beta chain sequence. No cognate antigen has been identified for it. Per-base quality was not reported, and no clone a single base away is much larger than it. The sample comes from a study of T cell responses to AZD1222 COVID-19 vaccine (dated by TCRdb to the early 2020s). As for the study more broadly: AZD1222 recipients with second doses at about 4 weeks or about 12 weeks were pooled, because spike-specific TCR depth and breadth did not differ between schedules. A total of 233 trial participants underwent TCR sequencing, of whom 207 received two doses of AZD1222 and about 26 received two doses of the MenACWY control vaccine. Trial participants were enrolled into age subgroups of 18-55, 56-69 and 70-plus years, which contained about 150, 27 and 61 TCR-sequenced participants, respectively.

The CDR3 has 15 amino acids, counting the end cysteine and phenylalanine. The entry retains the CDR3 DNA only, 45 bases that are in frame from base 1. V is reduced by 1 base and J by 4 bases, leaving a spacing of 14 bases between them. The germline V gene (reference sequence) gives CDR1 as SGHNT and CDR2 as YYREEE. In light of the paper, this sample's time point label describes: baseline before first vaccination. Vaccinee samples were obtained from the UK trials COV001 and COV002, which included a single-blind randomized controlled phase 2/3 trial of AZD1222 (ChAdOx1 nCoV-19) in healthy adults. Trial participant PBMC samples were collected at day 0 and day 28 after the second dose for TCRbeta chain sequencing. Overall study outcomes, separate from this receptor: Only a handful of AZD1222 recipients were SARS-CoV-2 seropositive at baseline, limiting conclusions about previously exposed vaccinees. CD4 TCRs associated with the vaccine covered the entire spike protein, and the dominant responses were in regions 160-218 and 743-854. In the small 56-69-year group, the increase in depth fell short of significance, most likely because of low power. Participants were mostly white British and included more females than males, and it was suggested by the authors that clonal diversity may have been underestimated. Because no day 14 peak-response samples were available, repertoires were characterized only after the peak T cell response. Reportedly, close to half of the unique spike-specific TCRs recognized epitopes lying outside the regions that are mutated in the B.1.351 and B.1.1.7 variants. A significant rise in spike-specific TCR breadth and depth was observed after two AZD1222 doses relative to day 0 and relative to MenACWY recipients.

The CDR3 regions of human TCRbeta chains were analyzed by immunosequencing. Per the source publication's procedure: Repertoire TCRs were checked for matches against a reference library of SARS-CoV-2-specific TCRs that had been generated using the MIRA antigen-specificity platform. Breadth was defined as the fraction of unique TCRs that were SARS-CoV-2-associated. Depth was defined as the fraction of total T cells that were SARS-CoV-2-associated. Using the MIRA data, each spike-specific TCR was assigned both to the spike region to which the TCR was reactive and to a CD4 or CD8 class. Log10-transformed breadth and depth values were compared by one-way ANOVA with Sidak's multiple comparisons tests. As stored in TCRdb, this immuneACCESS dataset retains in-frame rearrangements with V and J assigned. A fraction of the clones does not appear; measured against another copy, unresolved V genes explain less than half of the discrepancy, and the remainder lacks a known reason. V, J and clone size derive from that table, while D and trimming were established from the DNA sequence. This sample is represented by 100,000 to 150,000 clones; 70% to 90% of them were singletons. 25% to 30% of the sample is held by the ten biggest clonotypes.

This sequence originates from an adult in good health. The sequencing used peripheral blood, collected on day 0 of AZD1222 vaccination. The sequence joins TRBV5-4 to TRBJ1-2, with TRBD1 as a weak D call on 5 bases. The nucleotide sequence reads TGTGCCAGCAGCTTGATCGAGGGGTACCGCTATGGCTACACCTTC. Its translation reads: CASSLIEGYRYGYTF.